The 4 T cell receptor beta chains below were found in one sample sequenced in a study of blood T cell repertoires in COVID-19. The assay was immunoSEQ multiplex PCR, and TCRdb's table has in-frame clones only and misses some. The table lists more than 300,000 clones, 87% of them singletons, with about 10% in the top ten. The specimen was peripheral blood. The origin of the receptors is a woman in her twenties or thirties with COVID-19, enrolled during active disease.

This clone appeared a few times. The rearrangement uses TRBV6-5 and TRBJ1-3; D unclear. V was shortened by 4 bases and J by 4 bases, with 14 bases between the two germline ends. The length of the CDR3 is 15 residues. The germline V gene has CDR1 MNHEY and CDR2 SVGAGI. CDR3 bases: TGTGCCAGCAGTTTCGGACTGATGGGAGGAAACACCATATATTTT. Its translation: CASSFGLMGGNTIYF.

The rearrangement links TRBV10-3 to TRBJ2-7; D is possibly TRBD2 (7 bases). Trimming cost V 9 bases and J 0 bases, with 15 bases left between them. The CDR3 is 14 amino acids. Germline CDR1 and CDR2: ENHRY and SYGVKD. The CDR3 DNA reads as TGTGCCATGGGGGGAGGGGGAAGCTCCTACGAGCAGTACTTC. Protein sequence: CAMGGGGSSYEQYF.

This clone was observed a few times. The chain recombines TRBV5-6 with TRBJ1-1; D perhaps matches TRBD1 (5 bases). The germline gives CDR1 SGHDT, CDR2 YYEEEE. The CDR3 length is 15 residues. With 0 bases removed from V and 0 bases from J, the gap between germline ends came to 9 bases. CDR3 DNA: TGTGCCAGCAGCTTGGGACAGCTGTTGAACACTGAAGCTTTCTTT. Its translation is CASSLGQLLNTEAFF.

This chain connects TRBV5-1 to TRBJ2-1; 7 bases align to TRBD2. The V segment lost 1 base and the J segment 7 bases; nucleotides outside the gene matches: 5. Germline CDR1 reads SGHRS; CDR2 reads YFSETQ. This CDR3 has 14 residues. Here the CDR3 reads CASSLSSGMNEQFF. As DNA, the CDR3 is TGCGCCAGCAGCTTGTCAAGCGGGATGAATGAGCAGTTCTTC.